This T cell receptor (beta chain) was obtained from a study of CD8+CD57+ T cells in acquired aplastic anemia. Study-wide background: Average DNA yield from sorted CD4+ and CD8+ cells was 3.2 ug.

Germline V gene data show CDR1 as SQVTM and CDR2 as ANQGSEA. J was trimmed by 5 bases and V by 5 bases; bases with no gene match: 9. The CDR3 is made up of 14 amino acids. Details on this clonotype: What it binds is unknown.

Template material for TCR beta VDJ and CDR3 profiling consisted of genomic DNA. TCRdb re-analysed the reads in MiXCR, keeping a single row per CDR3 protein. Of approximately 170,000 distinct CDR3 sequences listed, approximately 50% are singletons. Findings of the study overall: Between patients and controls, around 27 CD8+ CDR3 sequences were found in common.

This TCR was sampled from a human donor in good health, serving as a control. The sequenced sample consisted of sorted CD4+, CD8+, or CD8+CD57+ T cells (not recorded which) from PBMCs. J is TRBJ2-5 and V is TRBV29-1; 9 bases align to TRBD2. CDR3 region: CSVRGSGSQETQYF. The DNA of the CDR3 is TGCAGCGTTAGGGGTAGCGGGAGCCAGGAGACCCAGTACTTC.